These 17 T cell receptor beta chains were sequenced from one sample in a study of OX40 agonist ivuxolimab in advanced cancers. Assay used: immunoSEQ multiplex PCR; TCRdb lists only in-frame clones, some missing. The table records about 53,000 clones, around 85% of them present only once. Source: CD4+ or CD8+ T cells sorted from blood, taken in a trial of the OX40 agonist ivuxolimab. These receptors all stem from an adult with an advanced solid tumor such as melanoma, head and neck, liver or kidney cancer.

This chain links TRBV2 with TRBJ1-4, with unresolved D. Germline V gives CDR1 SNHLY, CDR2 FYNNEI. Trimming left V 5 bases short and J 0 bases short, with 7 bases between. There are 14 residues in the CDR3. CDR3: CASSYLATNEKLFF. CDR3 sequence (DNA): TGTGCCAGCAGTTACCTTGCAACTAATGAAAAACTGTTTTTT.

This chain joins TRBV19 and TRBJ2-4, with TRBD2 matching 9 bases. V trimming: 7 bases; J trimming: 2 bases; junction bases outside the gene matches: 6. The length of the CDR3 is 15 residues. In germline, CDR1 is LNHDA, CDR2 SQIVND (reference sequence). The CDR3 is CASTPREGTKNIQYF. The CDR3 coding sequence is TGTGCCAGTACCCCGCGGGAGGGTACCAAAAACATTCAGTACTTC.

V gene TRBV29-1 combines with J gene TRBJ2-2; 9 positions match TRBD2. Germline V gene data show CDR1 as SQVTM and CDR2 as ANQGSEA. Germline trimming cut 5 bases from V and 6 bases from J; bases unmatched to any gene: 7. This CDR3 spans 14 amino acids. The CDR3 protein is CSVMREGQAGELFF. The CDR3 DNA reads TGCAGCGTTATGCGGGAGGGCCAGGCCGGGGAGCTGTTTTTT.

This clone showed up just once. The chain combines TRBV7-3 with TRBJ2-1, with D possibly being TRBD2 (6 bases). Trimming cost V 5 bases and J 2 bases, with 16 bases left between them. The germline V gene has CDR1 SGHTA and CDR2 FQGTGA. The CDR3 is made up of 16 amino acids. Written as DNA, the CDR3 is TGTGCCAGCAGCCCGACCGGGAGTACACCCTACAATGAGCAGTTCTTC. Translated: CASSPTGSTPYNEQFF.

The gene calls are TRBV6-1 and TRBJ2-6; weak D call: TRBD1 (6 bases). The CDR3 totals 16 residues. Per the germline V gene, CDR1 is MNHNS and CDR2 is SASEGT. Trimming took 4 bases from V and 0 from J, leaving 10 bases between them. The DNA for the CDR3 is TGTGCCAGCAGTGCGAGGGGGTACTCTGGGGCCAACGTCCTGACTTTC. Amino acids: CASSARGYSGANVLTF.

This clone was observed a single time. V is TRBV5-1 and J is TRBJ1-4; D call uncertain. The CDR3 sequence is 14 residues long. Germline loops: CDR1 SGHRS, CDR2 YFSETQ. V was clipped by 0 bases and J by 4 bases, with 7 bases between them. This CDR3 is CASSLAGNNEKLFF. The CDR3 region has the DNA TGCGCCAGCAGCTTGGCTGGTAATAATGAAAAACTGTTTTTT.

The CDR3 loop reads CAWKSKQGAVEKLFF. The CDR3 coding sequence is TGTGCCTGGAAGAGCAAACAGGGGGCGGTTGAAAAACTGTTTTTT. This rearrangement joins TRBV30 to TRBJ1-4; 9 positions match TRBD1. Germline values: CDR1 GTSNPN, CDR2 SVGIG (reference sequence). The CDR3 runs 15 residues. The V and J ends lost 4 bases and 7 bases, in that order; junction bases with no gene match: 10. Complete variable domain (other parts from reference TRBV30 and TRBJ1-4): SQTIHQWPATLVQPVGSPLSLECTVEGTSNPNLYWYRQAAGRGLQLLFYSVGIGQISSEVPQNLSASRPQDRQFILSSKKLLLSDSGFYLCAWKSKQGAVEKLFFGSGTQLSVL.

J is TRBJ2-7 and V is TRBV6-1; no reliable D call. The CDR3 totals 13 residues. Deletions cut 6 bases from V and 3 bases from J, with 12 bases between. Germline CDR1 is MNHNS and CDR2 is SASEGT. The CDR3 region has the DNA TGTGCCAGCAGGACCCCCTCCGGCTACGAGCAGTACTTC. Amino acid sequence: CASRTPSGYEQYF.

CDR3 sequence: CASSPWTGGEGQPQHF. Here the CDR3 DNA reads TGTGCCAGCAGTCCCTGGACAGGGGGAGAGGGTCAGCCCCAGCATTTT. This chain links TRBV28 with TRBJ1-5, with TRBD1 matching 10 bases. The germline gives CDR1 MDHEN, CDR2 SYDVKM. Unmatched junction bases numbered 10, after V lost 5 bases and J lost 6 bases. The CDR3 extends over 16 amino acids.

The chain couples TRBV25-1 to TRBJ1-2, with D possibly matching TRBD1 (6 bases). The V end lost 10 bases, the J end lost 7 bases, and 19 bases lay between the germline ends. This CDR3 has 13 amino acids. Germline CDR1 reads MGHDK; CDR2 reads SYGVNS. CDR3 DNA: TGTGCCACAAACTGGGGGGCGGACTTTGGCTACACCTTC. It translates to CATNWGADFGYTF.

This clone was counted once. This chain connects TRBV6-4 to TRBJ2-7; a weak D match, TRBD1 (7 bases). V dropped 6 bases and J dropped 5 bases, with 14 bases sitting between them. The CDR3 covers 13 residues. The V gene's germline CDR1 is MRHNA and CDR2 SNTAGT. The CDR3 loop is CASSARGVDEQYF. The DNA of the CDR3 is TGTGCCAGCAGCGCCAGGGGGGTTGACGAGCAGTACTTC.

The chain carries TRBV5-8 and TRBJ1-1; TRBD1 might be the D (6 bases). V lost 4 bases and J 7 bases, leaving 23 bases between the germline ends. There are 16 residues in the CDR3. Germline-derived CDR1 and CDR2 are SGHTS and YDEGEE. CDR3 amino acids: CASSLPTRGRGVEAFF. The CDR3 nucleotides read TGTGCCAGCAGCCTACCTACTAGGGGCAGGGGTGTTGAAGCTTTCTTT.

V usage is TRBV5-1 and J usage is TRBJ2-3, with a weak D call TRBD2 (6 bases). Trimming stripped 2 bases from V and 0 bases from J, with 10 bases between. CDR3 size: 15 residues. CDR1 is SGHRS, CDR2 YFSETQ, per germline. The CDR3 nucleotides are TGCGCCAGCAGCTTCCGTGGAGGGAGCACAGATACGCAGTATTTT. Translating it yields CASSFRGGSTDTQYF. Together with reference TRBV5-1 and TRBJ2-3, the CDR3 gives the full variable domain: KAGVTQTPRYLIKTRGQQVTLSCSPISGHRSVSWYQQTPGQGLQFLFEYFSETQRNKGNFPGRFSGRQFSNSRSEMNVSTLELGDSALYLCASSFRGGSTDTQYFGPGTRLTVL.

The chain recombines TRBV7-9 with TRBJ1-2, with a possible D match to TRBD1 (5 bases). This CDR3 region has 13 residues. Germline-derived CDR1 and CDR2 are SEHNR and FQNEAQ (reference sequence). V lost 5 bases to trimming and J lost 4 bases, with 11 bases between them. The CDR3 bases are TGTGCCAGCAGCGTGAGTGGGGCCTATGGCTACACCTTC. This translates into CASSVSGAYGYTF.

On this clone: The sample has other DNA sequences that encode this CDR3 too. The chain couples TRBV5-1 to TRBJ2-7; D ambiguous. CDR3 length: 13 residues. The ends were cut back, 1 base at V and 2 bases at J, with 7 bases in the middle. Germline lookup yields CDR1 SGHRS and CDR2 YFSETQ. The CDR3 is CASSLSGTYEQYF. The DNA for the CDR3 is TGCGCCAGCAGCTTGAGTGGGACCTACGAGCAGTACTTC.

The chain links TRBV5-6 to TRBJ2-1; the D gene is possibly TRBD2 (6 bases). The CDR3 has 18 amino acids. The germline V gene encodes CDR1 SGHDT and CDR2 YYEEEE. V was cut by 0 bases and J by 3 bases, with 19 bases left in between. As DNA, the CDR3 is TGTGCCAGCAGCTTGGGGCTCTCGGCTAGCGTAATCTACAATGAGCAGTTCTTC. Translation gives CASSLGLSASVIYNEQFF.

This rearrangement joins TRBV5-1 to TRBJ2-1; unclear D gene. Germline V gene lookup returns CDR1 SGHRS and CDR2 YFSETQ. V lost 2 bases to trimming and J lost 8 bases, with 11 bases between them. CDR3 length: 13 residues. The DNA of the CDR3 is TGCGCCAGCAGCTTCTCGGAGTTGGATGAGCAGTTCTTC. Translation gives CASSFSELDEQFF.